The 22 T cell receptor beta chains presented below share a single source sample, sequenced in a study of blood T cell repertoires in COVID-19. Here immunoSEQ multiplex PCR was the method, and the copy in TCRdb shows in-frame clones only, minus some. The repertoire holds 400,000 to 450,000 clones, with around 86% as singletons. Sequencing was performed on peripheral blood. The source is a woman aged 25 to 45 with active or convalescent COVID-19.

V usage is TRBV6-1 and J usage is TRBJ2-3, with 13 bases aligning to TRBD2. This CDR3 has 17 amino acids. Germline V gene data show CDR1 as MNHNS and CDR2 as SASEGT. With 2 bases clipped from V and 5 bases from J, the junction kept 7 bases outside the gene matches. CDR3 in DNA: TGTGCCAGCAGTGAATTCGGACTAGCGGGAGTCGGAGATACGCAGTATTTT. It codes for CASSEFGLAGVGDTQYF.

The chain combines TRBV12-5 with TRBJ2-2; the match to TRBD1 covers 9 bases. V was clipped by 7 bases and J by 3 bases; unmatched bases: 6. The CDR3 runs 15 residues. Germline V gene sequence: CDR1 LGHNT, CDR2 FRNRAP. As DNA, the CDR3 is TGTGCTAGTGCCCCTTGGGACAGGGACACCGGGGAGCTGTTTTTT. Amino acid sequence: CASAPWDRDTGELFF.

The chain links TRBV29-1 to TRBJ1-4, with D uncertain. CDR3 length equals 13 residues. Germline V gives CDR1 SQVTM, CDR2 ANQGSEA. Trimming took 4 bases from V and 8 from J, leaving 14 bases between them. The CDR3 coding sequence is TGCAGCGTTGTGGGCCAGGCCGCCGAAAAACTGTTTTTT. Protein product: CSVVGQAAEKLFF.

The chain joins TRBV29-1 to TRBJ1-2; D gene uncertain. The CDR3 length is 12 residues. The V gene's germline CDR1 is SQVTM and CDR2 ANQGSEA. V lost 1 base to trimming and J lost 4 bases, with 7 bases between them. DNA of the CDR3: TGCAGCGTTGAAGGCAGCGGCTATGGCTACACCTTC. Translated, it gives CSVEGSGYGYTF. Supplemented by reference TRBV29-1 and TRBJ1-2, the full variable domain reads SAVISQKPSRDICQRGTSLTIQCQVDSQVTMMFWYRQQPGQSLTLIATANQGSEATYESGFVIDKFPISRPNLTFSTLTVSNMSPEDSSIYLCSVEGSGYGYTFGSGTRLTVV.

The rearrangement joins TRBV5-1 to TRBJ1-4; tentatively, D is TRBD1 (5 bases). Trimming took off 3 bases at V and 7 bases at J, with 16 bases between the two ends. The germline CDR1 and CDR2 sequences are SGHRS and YFSETQ. CDR3 size: 15 residues. CDR3 sequence reads: CASSSDTRPGEKLFF. For the CDR3, the DNA is TGCGCCAGCAGCTCGGACACACGGCCCGGTGAAAAACTGTTTTTT.

This clone has just a few counts. The CDR3 here is CASSGGPNTEAFF. CDR3 nucleotide sequence: TGTGCCAGCAGCGGTGGCCCTAACACTGAAGCTTTCTTT. The chain employs TRBV7-9 and TRBJ1-1; D remains unclear. CDR3 length equals 13 residues. Trimming left V 5 bases short and J 2 bases short, with 9 bases between. Germline-derived CDR1 and CDR2 are SEHNR and FQNEAQ (reference sequence). Full variable domain (missing parts from reference TRBV7-9 and TRBJ1-1): DTGVSQNPRHKITKRGQNVTFRCDPISEHNRLYWYRQTLGQGPEFLTYFQNEAQLEKSRLLSDRFSAERPKGSFSTLEIQRTEQGDSAMYLCASSGGPNTEAFFGQGTRLTVV.

This chain connects TRBV30 to TRBJ1-5, with D maybe TRBD1 (5 bases). Germline V gene sequence: CDR1 GTSNPN, CDR2 SVGIG (reference sequence). This CDR3 comprises 16 residues. V lost 5 bases, J lost 6 bases, and 23 bases lay in between. CDR3 residues: CAWAGGEPGSGQPQHF. CDR3 bases: TGTGCCTGGGCGGGGGGGGAACCCGGCTCAGGTCAGCCCCAGCATTTT.

J is TRBJ2-5 and V is TRBV27; a weak D match, TRBD2 (6 bases). This CDR3 contains 14 residues. The germline V and J ends were trimmed by 1 base and 1 base, with 7 bases remaining between them. Germline V gene lookup returns CDR1 MNHEY and CDR2 SMNVEV (reference sequence). Written as DNA, the CDR3 is TGTGCCAGCAGTTTATATAGCGGCCAAGAGACCCAGTACTTC. It translates to CASSLYSGQETQYF.

The CDR3 DNA sequence: TGTGCCATCAGTGAGTCATCTGGGGGCGGGCTACCCTACGAGCAGTACTTC. Its translation: CAISESSGGGLPYEQYF. V and J are TRBV10-3 and TRBJ2-7; possibly TRBD1 for D (6 bases). V lost 0 bases, J lost 2 bases, and 17 bases lay in between. Looked up from germline, CDR1 is ENHRY and CDR2 is SYGVKD. The CDR3 length is 17 residues.

The chain joins TRBV6-4 to TRBJ1-6; 7 nucleotides line up with TRBD1. With 4 bases clipped from V and 7 bases from J, the junction kept 4 bases outside the gene matches. The CDR3 extends over 14 amino acids. Germline CDR1 is MRHNA and CDR2 is SNTAGT. The CDR3: CASSGAGGNSPLHF. CDR3 DNA: TGTGCCAGCAGTGGGGCAGGGGGAAATTCACCCCTCCACTTT.

The genes are TRBV10-3 and TRBJ2-7; D unclear. Trimming stripped 3 bases from V and 1 base from J, with 10 bases between. The CDR3 length is 14 residues. The germline CDR1 and CDR2 sequences are ENHRY and SYGVKD. The DNA for the CDR3 is TGTGCCATCAGTGATCTACGGTCTTCCTACGAGCAGTACTTC. Encoded protein: CAISDLRSSYEQYF.

This rearrangement joins TRBV20-1 to TRBJ2-7; the D gene is possibly TRBD2 (6 bases). Germline CDR1 reads DFQATT; CDR2 reads SNEGSKA (reference sequence). This CDR3 spans 13 amino acids. V was trimmed by 3 bases and J by 4 bases, leaving 13 bases between them. The CDR3 reads CSASTGTQYEQYF. The CDR3 bases are TGCAGTGCTAGTACCGGGACTCAATACGAGCAGTACTTC.

J is TRBJ1-1 and V is TRBV3-1 (or the pseudogene TRBV3-2); D perhaps matches TRBD1 (6 bases). Germline assignment: CDR1 LGHDT and CDR2 YNNKEL (reference sequence). Trimming took off 3 bases at V and 7 bases at J, with 21 bases between the two ends. This CDR3 region has 16 residues. The CDR3 DNA follows: TGTGCCAGCAGCCAGCCAGGCTCCGGGACAAGAATTGAAGCTTTCTTT. Translated: CASSQPGSGTRIEAFF.

This chain uses TRBV19 with TRBJ2-2; no clear D. Trimming cost V 7 bases and J 1 base, with 10 bases left between them. In germline, CDR1 is LNHDA, CDR2 SQIVND (reference sequence). The length of the CDR3 is 14 residues. Written as DNA, the CDR3 is TGTGCCAGTACAAAGCTCCTGAACACCGGGGAGCTGTTTTTT. Protein sequence: CASTKLLNTGELFF.

The V gene is TRBV9, the J gene TRBJ1-1, with D tentatively TRBD1 (5 bases). CDR1 and CDR2 from the germline V gene are SGDLS and YYNGEE. This CDR3 contains 15 residues. V lost 6 bases and J lost 1, with 16 bases in between. As DNA, the CDR3 is TGTGCCAGCAACAACCTAGGGACTGGGAACACTGAAGCTTTCTTT. This gives the protein CASNNLGTGNTEAFF. Full variable domain (rest looked up from reference TRBV9 and TRBJ1-1): DSGVTQTPKHLITATGQRVTLRCSPRSGDLSVYWYQQSLDQGLQFLIQYYNGEERAKGNILERFSAQQFPDLHSELNLSSLELGDSALYFCASNNLGTGNTEAFFGQGTRLTVV.

V is TRBV7-2 and J is TRBJ1-5; no clear D. Trimming left V 5 bases short and J 3 bases short, with 11 bases between. The CDR3 runs to 14 residues. Germline CDR1 and CDR2: SGHTA and FQGNSA. The chain's CDR3 is CASSHGLDNQPQHF. CDR3 in DNA: TGTGCCAGCAGCCATGGACTGGACAATCAGCCCCAGCATTTT.

The chain uses TRBV5-1 and TRBJ2-1; the match to TRBD2 covers 14 bases. CDR1 is SGHRS, CDR2 YFSETQ, per germline. The length of the CDR3 is 16 residues. Trimming removed 4 bases from V and 8 bases from J; junction bases left unmatched: 8. CDR3 DNA: TGCGCCAGCAGCCCGGGACTAGCGGGAGAGATGGATGAGCAGTTCTTC. Translation: CASSPGLAGEMDEQFF.

The chain carries TRBV9 and TRBJ2-1, with D possibly matching TRBD1 (6 bases). This CDR3 region has 13 residues. Per the germline V gene, CDR1 is SGDLS and CDR2 is YYNGEE. The V and J ends lost 6 bases and 11 bases respectively, with 18 bases between them. This CDR3 is CASNRIGTMKQFF. In DNA form, the CDR3 reads TGTGCCAGCAACCGCATAGGGACAATGAAGCAGTTCTTC.

The chain has TRBV20-1 and TRBJ1-5; the D gene is possibly TRBD1 (6 bases). This CDR3 contains 13 residues. The germline V and J ends were trimmed by 3 bases and 3 bases, with 9 bases remaining between them. In germline, CDR1 is DFQATT, CDR2 SNEGSKA (reference sequence). The CDR3 sequence: CSASSGVNQPQHF. The CDR3, as DNA: TGCAGTGCTAGTTCAGGGGTCAATCAGCCCCAGCATTTT.

This sequence joins TRBV18 and TRBJ2-1, with 7 bases aligning to TRBD2. After removal of 3 bases from V and 9 bases from J, the junction contained 5 bases not matched to a gene. The CDR3 is 13 residues long. Germline V gene lookup returns CDR1 KGHSH and CDR2 LQKENI. The CDR3: CASSPGGFGEQFF. The CDR3 DNA sequence: TGTGCCAGCTCACCGGGGGGGTTTGGTGAGCAGTTCTTC.

This rearrangement joins TRBV29-1 to TRBJ2-1; TRBD1 matches 9 bases. V lost 6 bases, J lost 2 bases, and 17 bases stayed unmatched. Germline V gene lookup returns CDR1 SQVTM and CDR2 ANQGSEA. The CDR3 has 18 amino acids. The CDR3 DNA follows: TGCAGCGTCGGGGCCGGAACAGGGGGCCTTGTCGCCTACAATGAGCAGTTCTTC. This gives the protein CSVGAGTGGLVAYNEQFF.

V is TRBV10-1 and J is TRBJ1-1, with 7 bases aligning to TRBD1. From germline, CDR1 is WNHNN and CDR2 SYGVQD (reference sequence). This CDR3 is built from 14 residues. V trimming: 2 bases; J trimming: 6 bases; junction bases outside the gene matches: 6. The CDR3: CASSEVPGQPEAFF. The DNA of the CDR3 is TGCGCCAGCAGTGAGGTCCCGGGACAGCCTGAAGCTTTCTTT.